A single sample is the source of the 2 T cell receptor beta chains below, sequenced in a study of blood T cell repertoires in COVID-19 (dated by TCRdb to the early 2020s). The method behind the library was the immunoSEQ multiplex PCR assay. TCRdb limited this immuneACCESS table to in-frame rearrangements with V and J called. A share of clones is missing; checked studies link under half to unresolved V genes, and the rest is unexplained. The sample contains around 330,000 clones, over 75% of them found a single time. Of the sample, roughly 4% is held by the ten largest clones. The sample was peripheral blood. The receptor source for this set is a woman aged 45 to 65 with active or convalescent COVID-19.

The chain joins TRBV11-3 to TRBJ2-1; 11 bases line up with TRBD2. V lost 5 bases to trimming and J lost 4 bases; unmatched junction nucleotides: 10. The V gene's germline CDR1 is SGHNT and CDR2 YENEEA. CDR3 length: 17 residues. CDR3 residues: CASSGGATSGAYNEQFF. CDR3 nucleotides: TGTGCCAGCAGCGGGGGGGCGACTAGCGGGGCGTACAATGAGCAGTTCTTC.

This clone was recorded once. The chain couples TRBV9 to TRBJ1-1; a weak D match, TRBD1 (5 bases). The CDR3 is 13 residues long. The ends were cut back, 0 bases at V and 5 bases at J, with 8 bases in the middle. The germline V gene has CDR1 SGDLS and CDR2 YYNGEE. CDR3 sequence: CASSVGSGTEAFF. The CDR3 DNA reads as TGTGCCAGCAGCGTAGGATCAGGGACTGAAGCTTTCTTT.